This record concerns one T cell receptor (beta chain) sequence. These data originate in a study of sequential checkpoint blockade in melanoma. Study as a whole: Maintenance nivolumab came after either treatment sequence.

Method: immunoSEQ multiplex PCR; TCRdb's copy keeps in-frame clones and lacks some. The data contain 25,000 to 30,000 clones, over 80% of them singletons. Treatment denoted: randomized to nivolumab then ipilimumab (arm A) or the reverse (arm B). From thawed PBMCs, live CD3+CD8+ cells negative for CD19 and CD56 were sorted. Looked up from germline, CDR1 is MNHEY and CDR2 is SVGAGI. J lost 1 base, V lost 11 bases, and 11 bases had no gene match. The CDR3 is 14 amino acids. The chain combines TRBV6-5 with TRBJ2-7, with TRBD2 identical over 7 bases. The clonotype comes from a human donor with melanoma. Material: CD8+ T cells sorted from blood (inferred from file names), obtained from a patient given nivolumab and ipilimumab in sequence. The CDR3 DNA sequence: TGTGCCTCGGGGCTGAGCGGGGTATCCTACGAGCAGTACTTC. Protein: CASGLSGVSYEQYF.